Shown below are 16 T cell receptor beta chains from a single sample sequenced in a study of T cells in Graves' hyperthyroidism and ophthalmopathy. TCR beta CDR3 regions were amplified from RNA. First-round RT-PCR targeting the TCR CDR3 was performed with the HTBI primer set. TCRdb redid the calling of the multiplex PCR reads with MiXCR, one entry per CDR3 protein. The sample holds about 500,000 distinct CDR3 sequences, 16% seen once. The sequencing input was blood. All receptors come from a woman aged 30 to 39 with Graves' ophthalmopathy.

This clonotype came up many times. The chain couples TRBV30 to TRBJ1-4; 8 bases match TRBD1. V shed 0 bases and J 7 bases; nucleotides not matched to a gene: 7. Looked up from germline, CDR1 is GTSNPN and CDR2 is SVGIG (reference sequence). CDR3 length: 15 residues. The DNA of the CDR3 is TGTGCCTGGAGTGTCTCAGGGGGCGCGGGTGAAAAACTGTTTTTT. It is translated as CAWSVSGGAGEKLFF.

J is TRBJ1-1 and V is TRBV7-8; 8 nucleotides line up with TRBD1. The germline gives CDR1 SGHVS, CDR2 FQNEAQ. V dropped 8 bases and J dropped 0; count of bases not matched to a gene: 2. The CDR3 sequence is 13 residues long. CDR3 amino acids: CASGTGMNTEAFF. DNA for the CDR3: TGTGCCAGCGGGACAGGAATGAACACTGAAGCTTTCTTT.

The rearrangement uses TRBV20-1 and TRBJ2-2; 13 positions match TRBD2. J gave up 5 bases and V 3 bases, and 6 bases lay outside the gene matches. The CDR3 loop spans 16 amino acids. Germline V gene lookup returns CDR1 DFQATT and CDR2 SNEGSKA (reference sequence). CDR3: CSARPPGLAGTGELFF. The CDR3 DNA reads TGCAGTGCTAGGCCTCCGGGACTAGCGGGGACCGGGGAGCTGTTTTTT.

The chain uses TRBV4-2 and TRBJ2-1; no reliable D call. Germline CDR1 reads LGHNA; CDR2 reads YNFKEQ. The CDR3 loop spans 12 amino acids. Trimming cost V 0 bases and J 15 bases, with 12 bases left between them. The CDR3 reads CASSQDQNSPFF. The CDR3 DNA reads TGTGCCAGCAGCCAAGACCAGAACTCTCCGTTCTTC.

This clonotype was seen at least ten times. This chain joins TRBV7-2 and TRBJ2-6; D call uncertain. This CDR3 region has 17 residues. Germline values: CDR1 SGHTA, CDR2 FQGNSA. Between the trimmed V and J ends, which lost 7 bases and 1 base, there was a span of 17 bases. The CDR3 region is CASIDVLSLSGANVLTF. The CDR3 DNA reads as TGTGCCAGCATAGATGTGCTATCCCTATCTGGGGCCAACGTCCTGACTTTC.

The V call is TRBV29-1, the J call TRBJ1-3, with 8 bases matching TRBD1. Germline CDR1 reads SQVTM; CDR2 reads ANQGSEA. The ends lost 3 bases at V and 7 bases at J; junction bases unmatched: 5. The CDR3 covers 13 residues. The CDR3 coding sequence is TGCAGCGTTGAGGCAGGGGGCGAGAACACCATATATTTT. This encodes CSVEAGGENTIYF.

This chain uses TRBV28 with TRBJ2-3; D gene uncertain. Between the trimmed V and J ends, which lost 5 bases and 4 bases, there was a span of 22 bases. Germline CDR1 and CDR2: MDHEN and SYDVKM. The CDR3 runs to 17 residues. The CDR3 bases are TGTGCCAGCAGTCACCCCGATCCCCTGCCAGGACCAGATACGCAGTATTTT. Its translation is CASSHPDPLPGPDTQYF.

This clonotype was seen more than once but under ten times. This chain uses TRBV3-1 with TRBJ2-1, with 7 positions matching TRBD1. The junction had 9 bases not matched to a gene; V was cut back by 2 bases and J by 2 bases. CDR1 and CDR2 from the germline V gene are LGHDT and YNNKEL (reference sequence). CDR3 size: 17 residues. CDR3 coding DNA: TGTGCCAGCAGCCAACTTAGGACAGGAATTACCTACAATGAGCAGTTCTTC. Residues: CASSQLRTGITYNEQFF.

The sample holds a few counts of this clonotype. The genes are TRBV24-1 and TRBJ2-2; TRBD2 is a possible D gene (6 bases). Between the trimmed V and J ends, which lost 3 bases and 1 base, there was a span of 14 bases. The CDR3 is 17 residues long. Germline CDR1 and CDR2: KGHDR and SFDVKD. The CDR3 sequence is CATSDPVASENTGELFF. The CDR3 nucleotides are TGTGCCACCAGTGATCCGGTGGCTAGCGAGAACACCGGGGAGCTGTTTTTT.

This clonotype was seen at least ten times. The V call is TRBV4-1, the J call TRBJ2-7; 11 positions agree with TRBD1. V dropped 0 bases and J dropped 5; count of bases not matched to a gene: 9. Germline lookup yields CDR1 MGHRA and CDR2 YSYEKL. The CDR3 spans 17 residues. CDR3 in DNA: TGCGCCAGCAGCCAAGATAATGGGGACAGGGGGAACGACGAGCAGTACTTC. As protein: CASSQDNGDRGNDEQYF.

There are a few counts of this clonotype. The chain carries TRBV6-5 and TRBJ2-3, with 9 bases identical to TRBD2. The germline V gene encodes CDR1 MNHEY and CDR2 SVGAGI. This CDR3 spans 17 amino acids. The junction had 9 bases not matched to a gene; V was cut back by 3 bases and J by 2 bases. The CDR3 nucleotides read TGTGCCAGCAGTTATGAGCCAAAGCGGGAGGTCACAGATACGCAGTATTTT. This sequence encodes CASSYEPKREVTDTQYF.

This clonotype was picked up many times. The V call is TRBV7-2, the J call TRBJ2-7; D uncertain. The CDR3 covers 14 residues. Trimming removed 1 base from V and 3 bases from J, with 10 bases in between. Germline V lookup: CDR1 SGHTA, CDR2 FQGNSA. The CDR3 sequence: CASSLGSTVYEQYF. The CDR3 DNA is TGTGCCAGCAGCTTAGGTTCCACCGTCTACGAGCAGTACTTC.

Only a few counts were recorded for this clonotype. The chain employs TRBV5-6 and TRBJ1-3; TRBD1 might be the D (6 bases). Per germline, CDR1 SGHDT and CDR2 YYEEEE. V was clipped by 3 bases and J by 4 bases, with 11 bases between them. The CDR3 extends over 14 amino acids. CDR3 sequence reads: CASSWDITGNTIYF. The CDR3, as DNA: TGTGCCAGCAGCTGGGACATTACAGGAAACACCATATATTTT.

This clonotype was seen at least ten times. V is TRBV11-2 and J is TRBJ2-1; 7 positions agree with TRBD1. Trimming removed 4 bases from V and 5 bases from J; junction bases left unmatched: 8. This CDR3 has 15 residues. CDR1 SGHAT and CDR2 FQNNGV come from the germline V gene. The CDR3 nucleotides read TGTGCCAGCAGCTCGATAAGGGACAGCCACAATGAGCAGTTCTTC. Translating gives CASSSIRDSHNEQFF.

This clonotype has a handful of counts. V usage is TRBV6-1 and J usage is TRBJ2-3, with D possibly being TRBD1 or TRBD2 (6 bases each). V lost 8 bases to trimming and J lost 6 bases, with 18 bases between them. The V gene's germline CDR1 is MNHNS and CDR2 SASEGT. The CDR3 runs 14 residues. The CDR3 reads CASQGTPLGDTQYF. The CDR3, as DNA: TGTGCCAGCCAGGGGACTCCTTTGGGTGATACGCAGTATTTT.

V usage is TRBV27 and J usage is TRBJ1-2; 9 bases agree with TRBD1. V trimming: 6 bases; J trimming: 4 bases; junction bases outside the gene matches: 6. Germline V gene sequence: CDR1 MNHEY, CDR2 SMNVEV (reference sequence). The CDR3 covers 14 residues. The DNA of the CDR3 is TGTGCCAGCAGCTGGACAGGGGAGGGCTATGGCTACACCTTC. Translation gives CASSWTGEGYGYTF.